Listed below are T cell receptor beta chains from one sample, sequenced in a study of blood T cell repertoires in COVID-19. Method: immunoSEQ multiplex PCR; TCRdb's copy keeps in-frame clones and lacks some. The sample holds 250,000 to 300,000 clones, around nine tenths seen once. Sequencing was performed on PBMCs or T cells enriched from blood (not recorded which). These receptor sequences come from a woman between 55 and 75 years old in a cohort exposed to, infected with or recovered from COVID-19 (not recorded which). The CDR3 runs from the conserved cysteine through the conserved F or W. The order of the fields is V gene, clone size, D gene, J gene, CDR3 DNA, CDR3 protein. The D gene is left open where the match is weak. Rows give clone size only sometimes, using once, few, many, or a class for an expanded clone.

v_gene: TRBV19
abundance: .
d_gene: .
j_gene: TRBJ1-1
CDR3nt: TGTGCCAGTAGTACCGGAGGTTCCGCCACTGAAGCTTTCTTT
CDR3aa: CASSTGGSATEAFF

v_gene: TRBV4-1
abundance: .
d_gene: TRBD1
j_gene: TRBJ1-6
CDR3nt: TGCGCCAGCAGCCAAGGGACAGGGCTGAATAATTCACCCCTCCACTTT
CDR3aa: CASSQGTGLNNSPLHF

v_gene: TRBV7-3
abundance: .
d_gene: TRBD2
j_gene: TRBJ2-7
CDR3nt: TGTGCCAGCAGCTTAGTTGCTAGCGGCGAGCAGTACTTC
CDR3aa: CASSLVASGEQYF

v_gene: TRBV21-1
abundance: .
d_gene: .
j_gene: TRBJ1-5
CDR3nt: TGTGCCAGCAGCAAAGCCCCTAACAGGGGGGATCAGCCCCAGCATTTT
CDR3aa: CASSKAPNRGDQPQHF

v_gene: TRBV7-9
abundance: .
d_gene: TRBD1
j_gene: TRBJ1-2
CDR3nt: TGTGCCAGCAGCGGTGACAGGGACGGCTATGGCTACACCTTC
CDR3aa: CASSGDRDGYGYTF

v_gene: TRBV9
abundance: .
d_gene: TRBD1
j_gene: TRBJ1-4
CDR3nt: TGTGCCAGCAGCCCGACTGTGGGACAGGGCCATGAAAAACTGTTTTTT
CDR3aa: CASSPTVGQGHEKLFF

v_gene: TRBV27
abundance: many
d_gene: .
j_gene: TRBJ2-3
CDR3nt: TGTGCCAGCAGCCAATTCCGGGTCTCCACAGATACGCAGTATTTT
CDR3aa: CASSQFRVSTDTQYF

v_gene: TRBV18
abundance: .
d_gene: .
j_gene: TRBJ1-1
CDR3nt: TGTGCCAGCTCACGGGGCAGGGACACTGAAGCTTTCTTT
CDR3aa: CASSRGRDTEAFF

v_gene: TRBV5-3
abundance: .
d_gene: .
j_gene: TRBJ2-7
CDR3nt: TGTGCCAGAAGCCCGGAGGCGGTGAGGTACTACGAGCAGTACTTC
CDR3aa: CARSPEAVRYYEQYF

v_gene: TRBV3-1/TRBV3-2
abundance: .
d_gene: .
j_gene: TRBJ1-4
CDR3nt: TGTGCCAGCAGCCCGCGCGGTCGGGGGGCGGGTGAAAAACTGTTTTTT
CDR3aa: CASSPRGRGAGEKLFF

v_gene: TRBV6-5
abundance: few
d_gene: .
j_gene: TRBJ1-2
CDR3nt: TGTGCCAGCAGTCAATCGGGGGTCGGCTACACCTTC
CDR3aa: CASSQSGVGYTF

v_gene: TRBV6-1
abundance: .
d_gene: TRBD1
j_gene: TRBJ1-1
CDR3nt: TGTGCCAGCAGTCAAGTGTCGACAGGGGGGAACACTGAAGCTTTCTTT
CDR3aa: CASSQVSTGGNTEAFF

v_gene: TRBV4-1
abundance: once
d_gene: TRBD2
j_gene: TRBJ2-5
CDR3nt: TGCGCCAGCAGCCTGGGACTAGCGGGAGTAGGGGGCCAAGAGACCCAGTACTTC
CDR3aa: CASSLGLAGVGGQETQYF

v_gene: TRBV7-8
abundance: .
d_gene: TRBD2
j_gene: TRBJ2-5
CDR3nt: TGTGCCAGCAGCTTAGAGGCCGGGGCGCCTAGCGGACAAGAGACCCAGTACTTC
CDR3aa: CASSLEAGAPSGQETQYF

v_gene: TRBV28
abundance: .
d_gene: .
j_gene: TRBJ1-2
CDR3nt: TGTGCCAGCAGTTTAAGGGGTTCAGGGGGCTACACCTTC
CDR3aa: CASSLRGSGGYTF

v_gene: TRBV7-9
abundance: .
d_gene: .
j_gene: TRBJ1-1
CDR3nt: TGTGCCAGCAGCCTCCTAGGACTGTCGAACACTGAAGCTTTCTTT
CDR3aa: CASSLLGLSNTEAFF

v_gene: TRBV28
abundance: .
d_gene: .
j_gene: TRBJ2-6
CDR3nt: TGTGCCAGCAGCCCGGGACTGATCTCTGGGGCCAACGTCCTGACTTTC
CDR3aa: CASSPGLISGANVLTF

v_gene: TRBV9
abundance: .
d_gene: .
j_gene: TRBJ1-4
CDR3nt: TGTGCCAGCAGCGTATCCCAGGGTCGGACTAATGAAAAACTGTTTTTT
CDR3aa: CASSVSQGRTNEKLFF

v_gene: TRBV7-2
abundance: once
d_gene: .
j_gene: TRBJ1-6
CDR3nt: TGTGCCAGCAGTCCCCAGGGCAATTCACCCCTCCACTTT
CDR3aa: CASSPQGNSPLHF

v_gene: TRBV6-4
abundance: .
d_gene: .
j_gene: TRBJ2-3
CDR3nt: TGTGCCAGCAGTGACTCGATGGGCAGCACAGATACGCAGTATTTT
CDR3aa: CASSDSMGSTDTQYF

v_gene: TRBV5-1
abundance: .
d_gene: TRBD2
j_gene: TRBJ2-1
CDR3nt: TGCGCCAGCAGCCGGCGCGGGGACGGAGCGGGGATGTCCTACAATGAGCAGTTCTTC
CDR3aa: CASSRRGDGAGMSYNEQFF

v_gene: TRBV7-9
abundance: few
d_gene: TRBD2
j_gene: TRBJ2-1
CDR3nt: TGTGCCAGCAGCTCGACCAGAGTCCCTAGCGGGAGGTTTGGGAATGAGCAGTTCTTC
CDR3aa: CASSSTRVPSGRFGNEQFF

v_gene: TRBV6-5
abundance: .
d_gene: .
j_gene: TRBJ1-6
CDR3nt: TGTGCCAGCAGTTACTCGGGCAGGGGTAATTCACCCCTCCACTTT
CDR3aa: CASSYSGRGNSPLHF

v_gene: TRBV5-1
abundance: .
d_gene: .
j_gene: TRBJ1-4
CDR3nt: TGCGCCAGCAGCTTGGCCTCGGGACTGACCCGAACTAATGAAAAACTGTTTTTT
CDR3aa: CASSLASGLTRTNEKLFF

v_gene: TRBV9
abundance: .
d_gene: .
j_gene: TRBJ1-2
CDR3nt: TGTGCCAGCAGCGAGGGAGGGAGCTCGAACGGCTACACCTTC
CDR3aa: CASSEGGSSNGYTF

v_gene: TRBV6-5
abundance: .
d_gene: .
j_gene: TRBJ1-5
CDR3nt: TGTGCCAGCAGTTATGATCAGGATAGACAGCCCCAGCATTTT
CDR3aa: CASSYDQDRQPQHF

v_gene: TRBV6-5
abundance: .
d_gene: TRBD1
j_gene: TRBJ2-7
CDR3nt: TGTGCCAGCAGCCGACAGGGGGCAAACGAGCAGTACTTC
CDR3aa: CASSRQGANEQYF

v_gene: TRBV27
abundance: .
d_gene: .
j_gene: TRBJ2-7
CDR3nt: TGTGCCAGCGGCTTCGGGAGACACTCCTACGAGCAGTACTTC
CDR3aa: CASGFGRHSYEQYF

v_gene: TRBV6-6
abundance: .
d_gene: .
j_gene: TRBJ2-5
CDR3nt: TGTGCCAGCAGCCGACAGTTGGTAGAGACCCAGTACTTC
CDR3aa: CASSRQLVETQYF

v_gene: TRBV3-1/TRBV3-2
abundance: .
d_gene: .
j_gene: TRBJ1-1
CDR3nt: TGTGCCAGCAGCCAAGCGTTAGGGGGGGGGAACACTGAAGCTTTCTTT
CDR3aa: CASSQALGGGNTEAFF

v_gene: TRBV18
abundance: .
d_gene: TRBD2
j_gene: TRBJ2-1
CDR3nt: TGTGCCAGCTCACAGGCTAGCGGGCCATCCTACAATGAGCAGTTCTTC
CDR3aa: CASSQASGPSYNEQFF

v_gene: TRBV11-2
abundance: .
d_gene: TRBD2
j_gene: TRBJ2-1
CDR3nt: TGTGCCAGCAGCTTAGAAGCGGGGAGTTACAATGAGCAGTTCTTC
CDR3aa: CASSLEAGSYNEQFF

v_gene: TRBV9
abundance: .
d_gene: TRBD1
j_gene: TRBJ2-3
CDR3nt: TGTGCCAGCAGCGCTCGACAGGGCCAAGGTACGCAGTATTTT
CDR3aa: CASSARQGQGTQYF

v_gene: TRBV6-5
abundance: .
d_gene: .
j_gene: TRBJ1-5
CDR3nt: TGTGCCAGCAGTCTCAGGGGTGGGGGTCAGCCCCAGCATTTT
CDR3aa: CASSLRGGGQPQHF

v_gene: TRBV3-1/TRBV3-2
abundance: .
d_gene: .
j_gene: TRBJ1-5
CDR3nt: TGTGCCAGCAGCCTGAGGGTTGGCAATCAGCCCCAGCATTTT
CDR3aa: CASSLRVGNQPQHF

v_gene: TRBV5-6
abundance: .
d_gene: TRBD1
j_gene: TRBJ1-1
CDR3nt: TGTGCCAGCAGCGCCGACAGGGGGCGCGAGAACACTGAAGCTTTCTTT
CDR3aa: CASSADRGRENTEAFF

v_gene: TRBV11-2
abundance: .
d_gene: TRBD1
j_gene: TRBJ1-3
CDR3nt: TGTGCCAGCAGCTTGTTTACAGGGGTCGGAAACACCATATATTTT
CDR3aa: CASSLFTGVGNTIYF

v_gene: TRBV19
abundance: .
d_gene: TRBD2
j_gene: TRBJ2-1
CDR3nt: TGTGCCAGTAGTACGGGACTAGCTGGATACAATGAGCAGTTCTTC
CDR3aa: CASSTGLAGYNEQFF

v_gene: TRBV6-2/TRBV6-3
abundance: .
d_gene: .
j_gene: TRBJ2-1
CDR3nt: TGTGCCAGCAGTTTCCGAGGGAACTACAATGAGCAGTTCTTC
CDR3aa: CASSFRGNYNEQFF

v_gene: TRBV19
abundance: once
d_gene: .
j_gene: TRBJ1-3
CDR3nt: TGTGCCAGTAAGCAGCTAGGGGCCGGTGAAAACTCTGGAAACACCATATATTTT
CDR3aa: CASKQLGAGENSGNTIYF

v_gene: TRBV5-1
abundance: .
d_gene: .
j_gene: TRBJ1-3
CDR3nt: TGCGCCAGCAGCTTGACGGGTCTCTCTGGAAACACCATATATTTT
CDR3aa: CASSLTGLSGNTIYF

v_gene: TRBV10-1
abundance: once
d_gene: TRBD2
j_gene: TRBJ2-3
CDR3nt: TGCGCCAGCAGCCCGACTAGCGGCACAGATACGCAGTATTTT
CDR3aa: CASSPTSGTDTQYF

v_gene: TRBV6-5
abundance: .
d_gene: .
j_gene: TRBJ2-1
CDR3nt: TGTGCCAGCAGACCCCGTTACAGGGGAGGTCATGAGCAGTTCTTC
CDR3aa: CASRPRYRGGHEQFF

v_gene: TRBV28
abundance: few
d_gene: TRBD1
j_gene: TRBJ2-3
CDR3nt: TGTGCCAGCAGTCCTCTTGGACAGGTAACGACAGATACGCAGTATTTT
CDR3aa: CASSPLGQVTTDTQYF

v_gene: TRBV19
abundance: .
d_gene: TRBD1
j_gene: TRBJ1-1
CDR3nt: TGTGCCAGTAGTCCCGGGACAGGGGGCACTGAAGCTTTCTTT
CDR3aa: CASSPGTGGTEAFF